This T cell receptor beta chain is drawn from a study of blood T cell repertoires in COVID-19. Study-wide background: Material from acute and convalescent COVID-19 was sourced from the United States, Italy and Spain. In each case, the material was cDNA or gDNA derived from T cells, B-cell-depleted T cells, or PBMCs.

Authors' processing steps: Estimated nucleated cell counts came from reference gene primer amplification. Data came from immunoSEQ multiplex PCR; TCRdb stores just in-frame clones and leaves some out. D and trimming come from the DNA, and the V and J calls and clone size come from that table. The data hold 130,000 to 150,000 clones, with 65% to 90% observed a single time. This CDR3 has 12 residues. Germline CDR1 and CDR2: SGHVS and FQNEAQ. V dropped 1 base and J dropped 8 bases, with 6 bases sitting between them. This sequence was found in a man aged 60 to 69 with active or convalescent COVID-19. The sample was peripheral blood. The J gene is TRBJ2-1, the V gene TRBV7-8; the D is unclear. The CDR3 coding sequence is TGTGCCAGCAGCTTAGGGCAGTATGAGCAGTTCTTC. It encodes CASSLGQYEQFF.